This TCR beta chain was sequenced during a study of T-cell reconstitution after alpha-beta-depleted transplantation in children. CDR3 length equals 13 residues. V lost 3 bases to trimming and J lost 7 bases, with 15 bases between them. Looked up from germline, CDR1 is DFQATT and CDR2 is SNEGSKA (reference sequence). A TCRbeta library incorporating unique molecular identifiers was prepared. One entry per CDR3 protein, called by TCRdb with MiXCR from the PCR reads. The sample includes 400,000 to 500,000 distinct CDR3 sequences, roughly a tenth of them seen just once. This clonotype appeared a few times.

The genes are TRBV20-1 and TRBJ2-5; no clear D gene. The sample here was PBMCs from the stem cell graft donor, taken from the stem cell graft. The clonotype originates from a human donor who donated a stem cell graft to a child with acute myeloid leukemia. CDR3 sequence reads: CSASRLADATQYF. CDR3 DNA sequence: TGCAGTGCTAGTCGTCTGGCCGACGCGACCCAGTACTTC.